Presented here are 17 T cell receptor beta chains from one specimen sequenced in a study of blood T cell repertoires in COVID-19. Here immunoSEQ multiplex PCR was the method, and the copy in TCRdb shows in-frame clones only, minus some. Of under 300,000 clones in the sample, 65% to 90% were seen once. Source material: peripheral blood. The receptors come from a human donor in a cohort sampled during active COVID-19.

The CDR3 coding sequence is TGTGCCAGCTCATTCCAGGGGGTAACTGGAGAGACCCAGTACTTC. It translates to CASSFQGVTGETQYF. This chain joins TRBV18 and TRBJ2-5, with 7 bases that match TRBD1. CDR3 length: 15 residues. Germline CDR1 reads KGHSH; CDR2 reads LQKENI. The ends lost 5 bases at V and 4 bases at J; junction bases unmatched: 10.

The CDR3 bases are TGTGCCAGCAGCTGGGGTGGCGGGAGCCCCTCCTACGAGCAGTACTTC. Its protein product is CASSWGGGSPSYEQYF. The V and J genes are TRBV5-4 and TRBJ2-7, with 7 bases lining up with TRBD2. J lost 0 bases, V lost 3 bases, and 9 bases had no gene match. From germline, CDR1 is SGHNT and CDR2 YYREEE (reference sequence). CDR3 size: 16 residues.

This chain joins TRBV11-2 and TRBJ2-1; TRBD2 matches 9 bases. This CDR3 spans 16 amino acids. J lost 5 bases, V lost 7 bases, and 12 bases had no gene match. CDR1 SGHAT and CDR2 FQNNGV come from the germline V gene. The CDR3 spells CASILSGTSRNNEQFF. The CDR3 nucleotides are TGTGCCAGCATCCTTAGCGGGACTAGCCGAAACAATGAGCAGTTCTTC.

This chain uses TRBV27 with TRBJ2-2; D possibly corresponds to TRBD1 (6 bases). Germline V gene lookup returns CDR1 MNHEY and CDR2 SMNVEV (reference sequence). The germline V and J ends were trimmed by 5 bases and 6 bases, with 19 bases remaining between them. This CDR3 is 16 amino acids long. The CDR3: CASSPGQPLTPGELFF. Here the CDR3 DNA reads TGTGCCAGCAGTCCGGGACAACCCTTAACTCCCGGGGAGCTGTTTTTT.

The genes are TRBV7-2 and TRBJ1-4, with TRBD1 matching 7 bases. The CDR3 is 13 residues long. V shed 4 bases and J 5 bases; nucleotides not matched to a gene: 1. In germline, CDR1 is SGHTA, CDR2 FQGNSA. The CDR3 DNA sequence: TGTGCCAGCAGCTGGGACAGAAATGAAAAACTGTTTTTT. Its translation is CASSWDRNEKLFF. Supplemented by reference TRBV7-2 and TRBJ1-4, the full variable domain reads GAGVSQSPSNKVTEKGKDVELRCDPISGHTALYWYRQSLGQGLEFLIYFQGNSAPDKSGLPSDRFSAERTGGSVSTLTIQRTQQEDSAVYLCASSWDRNEKLFFGSGTQLSVL.

This clone has only a few counts. CDR3 coding DNA: TGTGCCAGCAGTCTTCCCATCGGGACTGGGGAGCTGTTTTTT. Translated, it gives CASSLPIGTGELFF. The chain joins TRBV28 to TRBJ2-2; TRBD2 might be the D (6 bases). V shed 5 bases and J shed 8 bases, with 15 bases lying between them. Germline V gene sequence: CDR1 MDHEN, CDR2 SYDVKM. CDR3 length equals 14 residues.

This clone was counted once. This rearrangement joins TRBV25-1 to TRBJ1-2; 7 nucleotides align to TRBD1. The CDR3 is made up of 13 amino acids. Germline V gene lookup returns CDR1 MGHDK and CDR2 SYGVNS. V shed 4 bases, J shed 4 bases, and the junction held 3 bases outside the gene matches. The CDR3 loop reads CASSGGTVYGYTF. The CDR3 bases are TGTGCCAGCAGTGGCGGGACAGTCTATGGCTACACCTTC.

The rearrangement uses TRBV7-6 and TRBJ2-5; the D gene is possibly TRBD2 (5 bases). The CDR3 is 14 amino acids. V was cut by 0 bases and J by 5 bases, with 10 bases left in between. The germline CDR1 and CDR2 sequences are SGHVS and FNYEAQ. The CDR3 is CASSLAGERETQYF. The CDR3 region has the DNA TGTGCCAGCAGCTTAGCGGGAGAGCGGGAGACCCAGTACTTC.

This clone appeared once. The V gene is TRBV2, the J gene TRBJ2-4; TRBD1 matches at 10 bases. V dropped 4 bases and J dropped 8; count of bases not matched to a gene: 8. CDR3 length: 15 amino acids. Germline values: CDR1 SNHLY, CDR2 FYNNEI. The CDR3 nucleotides are TGTGCCAGCAGTGTTTACGGGACAGGGGCGGACATTCAGTACTTC. Its translation: CASSVYGTGADIQYF.

The gene calls are TRBV2 and TRBJ1-2; TRBD1 aligns across 7 bases. Germline assignment: CDR1 SNHLY and CDR2 FYNNEI. Unmatched junction bases numbered 15, after V lost 7 bases and J lost 7 bases. The CDR3 runs 15 residues. CDR3 DNA: TGTGCCAGCACCAGTGGGATCGAACAGGGGTTTGGCTACACCTTC. This gives the protein CASTSGIEQGFGYTF.

J is TRBJ2-7 and V is TRBV18; D is ambiguous. The CDR3 contains 12 residues. The germline V gene has CDR1 KGHSH and CDR2 LQKENI. The V end lost 4 bases, the J end lost 0 bases, and 4 bases lay between the germline ends. CDR3 nucleotide sequence: TGTGCCAGCTCACAGAGCTCCTACGAGCAGTACTTC. The encoded protein is CASSQSSYEQYF.

This chain joins TRBV7-8 and TRBJ2-5, with TRBD1 matching over 7 bases. The germline V gene has CDR1 SGHVS and CDR2 FQNEAQ. With V trimmed by 1 base and J by 4 bases, 9 bases remained unmatched. CDR3 size: 16 residues. This CDR3 reads CASSLVPLGGGETQYF. CDR3 coding DNA: TGTGCCAGCAGCTTAGTCCCCCTAGGGGGCGGAGAGACCCAGTACTTC. Full variable domain (remainder filled in from reference TRBV7-8 and TRBJ2-5): GAGVSQSPRYKVAKRGQDVALRCDPISGHVSLFWYQQALGQGPEFLTYFQNEAQLDKSGLPSDRFFAERPEGSVSTLKIQRTQQEDSAVYLCASSLVPLGGGETQYFGPGTRLLVL.

The chain has TRBV5-4 and TRBJ1-1; D is possibly TRBD1 (6 bases). Germline V lookup: CDR1 SGHNT, CDR2 YYREEE (reference sequence). V was pared by 3 bases and J by 12 bases, with 12 bases between. CDR3 length: 11 amino acids. The CDR3 protein is CASSSGDKSFF. CDR3 nucleotide sequence: TGTGCCAGCAGCTCCGGGGACAAATCTTTCTTT.

The chain recombines TRBV30 with TRBJ2-2; 7 bases map to TRBD2. J lost 3 bases, V lost 2 bases, and 3 bases had no gene match. Germline V CDR1 and CDR2: GTSNPN, SVGIG (reference sequence). The CDR3 covers 14 residues. The CDR3 loop is CAWSPGGHTGELFF. The CDR3 DNA is TGTGCCTGGAGTCCGGGAGGCCACACCGGGGAGCTGTTTTTT.

The chain has TRBV7-2 and TRBJ2-6; a weak D match, TRBD2 (6 bases). Germline V gene lookup returns CDR1 SGHTA and CDR2 FQGNSA. Trimming removed 3 bases from V and 15 bases from J, with 15 bases in between. The length of the CDR3 is 13 residues. The CDR3 coding sequence is TGTGCCAGCAGCTTGGGGGGAAGCCGCCCCCTGACTTTC. Translated: CASSLGGSRPLTF.

V usage is TRBV5-4 and J usage is TRBJ2-6; D remains unclear. The CDR3 totals 14 residues. The germline gives CDR1 SGHNT, CDR2 YYREEE (reference sequence). Trimming took 2 bases from V and 0 from J, leaving 3 bases between them. CDR3 coding DNA: TGTGCCAGCAGCTTTTACTCTGGGGCCAACGTCCTGACTTTC. It translates to CASSFYSGANVLTF.

The gene calls are TRBV2 and TRBJ2-2; a possible D gene is TRBD2 (5 bases). V was cut by 9 bases and J by 2 bases, with 16 bases left in between. The V gene's germline CDR1 is SNHLY and CDR2 FYNNEI. The CDR3 runs to 15 residues. The CDR3 loop is CASSNPGLNTGELFF. The CDR3 DNA reads as TGTGCCAGTTCTAATCCCGGACTTAACACCGGGGAGCTGTTTTTT.